This T cell receptor beta chain was found in a study of T-cell reconstitution after alpha-beta-depleted transplantation in children (dated by TCRdb to the mid-2010s). In the study overall: Using TCR repertoire profiling, the study followed T-cell immune reconstitution in a quantitative way in children after TCRalphabeta/CD19-depleted allogeneic hematopoietic cell transplantation.

About this clonotype: It lacks a known antigen. No much larger clonotype is one base removed from it; base qualities were not supplied.

To prepare the library, PCR was applied. The data were produced on an Illumina HiSeq 2500. To normalize quantification of the TCRbeta repertoire, the TCR libraries were built with molecular barcoding that relied on unique molecular identifiers. Starting from the raw public reads, TCRdb applied fastp trimming at Q25, assembled clones with MiXCR and retained in-frame beta chains. Every distinct CDR3 protein forms one entry, paired with its most common genes and DNA. The sample profile shows about 500,000 distinct CDR3 sequences; about 33% of them were found once. The ten top clones hold less than 2.5% of the sample. The sequence was collected from a human donor who donated a stem cell graft to a child with aplastic anemia. The sample in question was PBMCs from the stem cell graft donor, obtained from the stem cell graft.

The DNA reads as follows: TGTGCCAGCAGCCGAGGGGGGCAGGCTGGCGCCTACGAGCAGTACGTC. Its product reads: CASSRGGQAGAYEQYV. The chain links TRBV27 with TRBJ2-7; the D segment might be TRBD1 or TRBD2, since each matches 6 bases. Its CDR3 holds 16 amino acids, cysteine through valine. Only the CDR3 region is kept as DNA, spanning 48 bases read in frame from base 1. CDR1 MNHEY and CDR2 SMNVEV are derived from the germline V gene (reference sequence). Relative to germline, V is 6 bases shorter and J is 2 bases shorter, with 20 bases between their ends.